This T cell receptor (beta chain) was profiled in a study of early T cells in non-severe SARS-CoV-2 infection (dated by TCRdb to about 2021). At the level of the whole study: Bulk RNA from unsorted whole blood was used for TCR sequencing, so alpha and beta chains could not be paired.

This clonotype has at least ten counts. It has no known antigen specificity. No base qualities exist here, and no much larger clone lies one base off it. This was a case-control study nested in a cohort of healthcare workers in London, UK, who had nasopharyngeal swab PCR tests and blood samples taken every week. Healthcare workers were recruited during the week of the UK lockdown, between 23 and 31 March 2020, and followed weekly for up to about 16 weeks. The CDR3 spans 15 residues, from the cysteine through the phenylalanine. Only the CDR3 part of the read is kept: 45 bases, read in frame from the first base. Trimmed from V: 1 base; trimmed from J: 5 bases; junction bases lacking a gene match: 3. CDR1 and CDR2 are read off the germline V gene as SGHVS and FNYEAQ. Results the study describes overall, beyond this receptor: Matching against VDJdb was skewed toward anti-spike CD8 responses, likely underestimated virus-specific expansions, and missed private and CD4 specificities.

To prepare the library, 5' RACE was applied. Instrument on record: NextSeq 500. In the TCR library protocol, unique molecular identifiers were attached to individual cDNA molecules to correct for PCR bias and sequencing error. TCR alpha and beta chains were both sequenced, and the abundances of alpha and beta sequences in each sample were closely correlated with each other. In the paper's pipeline: Decombinator V4 was used to annotate TCR sequences for V gene, J gene and CDR3. TCRs were defined as expanded if a significant change between any two time points was detected under a Poisson model with p below 0.0001. TCR abundances were normalised to the total number of TCRs sequenced in each sample and reported as counts per million. TRAV1-2 paired with TRAJ12, TRAJ20 or TRAJ33 defined MAIT TCRs, while TRAV10 paired with TRAJ18 defined iNKT TCRs. A search of VDJdb, accessed on 1 November 2021, was run for TCRs annotated to CMV, EBV and SARS-CoV-2, with TCRs annotated for multiple antigens excluded. The raw public data were reprocessed by TCRdb itself: fastp quality trimming at Q25, MiXCR clonotype calling, in-frame beta chains only. Every entry covers one CDR3 protein and lists the most common genes and DNA from its rows. The authors' filters were not applied to this entry. The sample contains about 29,000 distinct CDR3 sequences, 5.3% of them found a single time. The biggest ten clones account for around 4.3% of the sample.

The chain is assembled from TRBV7-6 and TRBJ2-1, with TRBD1 matching 9 junction bases. The sample was whole blood. The sequence was collected from an adult who was a healthcare worker with PCR-confirmed SARS-CoV-2 infection or an uninfected control (not recorded which). The bases are TGTGCCAGCAGCTTAGACAGGGGGCGGCACAATGAGCAGTTCTTC. This sequence encodes CASSLDRGRHNEQFF.